The clone carrying this T cell receptor beta chain was picked up a small number of times. Its antigen remains unknown. These data are taken from a study of cytomegalovirus exposure and HLA in healthy donors. The method was immunoSEQ multiplex PCR; TCRdb's version includes in-frame clones alone and lacks a portion of them. The repertoire has approximately 180,000 clones, around nine tenths of them found once; the top ten carry more than 1.2%. The germline gives CDR1 SGHRS, CDR2 YFSETQ. The J segment lost 7 bases and the V segment lost 5 bases, leaving 8 bases of the junction unmatched. The CDR3 is 16 amino acids. Regarding the study as a whole: The listing of 150 to 200 TCR beta chains classed them as cytomegalovirus-associated. Cytomegalovirus status, reportedly, was diagnosed with high specificity and sensitivity by the classifier.

Sequencing input: PBMCs. The chain combines TRBV5-1 with TRBJ1-6, with 11 bases that match TRBD1. The source of this sequence is a woman under 40 in good health and CMV-seronegative. CDR3 residues: CASSPSGTGGNSPLHF. In nucleotides, the CDR3 is TGCGCCAGCAGTCCCAGTGGGACAGGGGGAAATTCACCCCTCCACTTT.